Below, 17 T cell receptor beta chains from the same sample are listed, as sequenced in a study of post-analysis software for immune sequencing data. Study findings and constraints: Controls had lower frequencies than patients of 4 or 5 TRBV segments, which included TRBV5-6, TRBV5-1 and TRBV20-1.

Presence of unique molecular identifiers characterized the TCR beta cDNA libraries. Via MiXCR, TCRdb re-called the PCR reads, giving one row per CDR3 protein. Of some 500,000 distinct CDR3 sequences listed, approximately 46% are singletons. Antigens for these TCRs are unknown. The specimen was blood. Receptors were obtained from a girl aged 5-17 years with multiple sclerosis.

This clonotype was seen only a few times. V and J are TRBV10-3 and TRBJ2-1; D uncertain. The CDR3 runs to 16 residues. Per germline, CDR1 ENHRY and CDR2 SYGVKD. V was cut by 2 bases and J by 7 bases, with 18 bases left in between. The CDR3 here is CAISEPTMTRWNEQFF. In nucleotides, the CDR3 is TGTGCCATCAGTGAGCCTACAATGACCCGCTGGAATGAGCAGTTCTTC.

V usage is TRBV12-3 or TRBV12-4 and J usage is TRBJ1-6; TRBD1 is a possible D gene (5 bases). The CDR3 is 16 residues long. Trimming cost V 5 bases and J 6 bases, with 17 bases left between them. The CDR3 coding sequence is TGTGCCAGCAGTCTCCCTGGGGACGCAGCTAATTCACCCCTCCACTTT. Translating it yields CASSLPGDAANSPLHF.

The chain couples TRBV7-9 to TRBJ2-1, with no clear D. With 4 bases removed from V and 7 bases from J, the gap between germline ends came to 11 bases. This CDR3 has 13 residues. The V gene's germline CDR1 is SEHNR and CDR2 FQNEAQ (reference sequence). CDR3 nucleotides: TGTGCCAGCAGCTACCTCCCGTTGAATGAGCAGTTCTTC. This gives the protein CASSYLPLNEQFF.

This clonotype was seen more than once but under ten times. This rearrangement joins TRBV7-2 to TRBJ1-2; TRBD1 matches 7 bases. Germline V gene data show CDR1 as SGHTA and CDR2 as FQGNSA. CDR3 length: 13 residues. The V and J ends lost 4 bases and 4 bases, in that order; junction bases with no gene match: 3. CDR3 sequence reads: CASSSQGSYGYTF. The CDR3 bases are TGTGCCAGCAGCTCACAGGGGAGCTATGGCTACACCTTC.

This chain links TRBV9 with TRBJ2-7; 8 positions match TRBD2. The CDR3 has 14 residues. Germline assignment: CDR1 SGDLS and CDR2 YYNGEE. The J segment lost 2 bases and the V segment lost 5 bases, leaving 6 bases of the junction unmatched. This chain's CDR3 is CASSLAGRAYEQYF. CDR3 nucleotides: TGTGCCAGCAGTTTAGCGGGAAGGGCCTACGAGCAGTACTTC.

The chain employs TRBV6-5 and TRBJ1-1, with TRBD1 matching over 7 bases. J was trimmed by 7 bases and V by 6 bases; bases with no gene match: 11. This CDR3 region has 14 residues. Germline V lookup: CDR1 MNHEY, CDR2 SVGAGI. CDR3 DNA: TGTGCCAGCAGCCCATCGACAGGGTGCAATGAAGCTTTCTTT. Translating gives CASSPSTGCNEAFF.

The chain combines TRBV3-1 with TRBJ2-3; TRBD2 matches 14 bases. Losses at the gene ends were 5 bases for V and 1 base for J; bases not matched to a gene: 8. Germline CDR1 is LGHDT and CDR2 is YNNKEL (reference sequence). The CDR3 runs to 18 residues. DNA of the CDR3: TGTGCCAGCAGCTCCGGGACTAGCGGGAGACGGGGCACAGATACGCAGTATTTT. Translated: CASSSGTSGRRGTDTQYF.

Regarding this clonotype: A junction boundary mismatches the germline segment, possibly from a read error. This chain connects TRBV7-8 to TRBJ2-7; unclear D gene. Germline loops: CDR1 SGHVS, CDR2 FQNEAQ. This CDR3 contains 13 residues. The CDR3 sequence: CASTLVPNYEQYF. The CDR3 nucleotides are TGTGCCAGCACCTTAGTACCCAACTACGAGCAGTACTTC. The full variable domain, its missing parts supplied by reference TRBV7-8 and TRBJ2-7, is GAGVSQSPRYKVAKRGQDVALRCDPISGHVSLFWYQQALGQGPEFLTYFQNEAQLDKSGLPSDRFFAERPEGSVSTLKIQRTQQEDSAVYLCASTLVPNYEQYFGPGTRLTVT.

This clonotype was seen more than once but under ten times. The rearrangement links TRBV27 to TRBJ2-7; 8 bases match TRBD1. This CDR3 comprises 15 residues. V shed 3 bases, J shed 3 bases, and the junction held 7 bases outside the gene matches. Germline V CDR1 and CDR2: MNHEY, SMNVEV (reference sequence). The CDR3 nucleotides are TGTGCCAGCAGTTTCGTACAGGGGGGCAACTACGAGCAGTACTTC. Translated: CASSFVQGGNYEQYF.

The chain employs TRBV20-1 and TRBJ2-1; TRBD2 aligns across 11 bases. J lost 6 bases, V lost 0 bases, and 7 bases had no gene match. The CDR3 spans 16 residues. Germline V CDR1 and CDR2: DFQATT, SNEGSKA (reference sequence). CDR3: CSARDPGLAAANEQFF. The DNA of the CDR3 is TGCAGTGCTAGAGACCCGGGACTAGCGGCTGCCAATGAGCAGTTCTTC.

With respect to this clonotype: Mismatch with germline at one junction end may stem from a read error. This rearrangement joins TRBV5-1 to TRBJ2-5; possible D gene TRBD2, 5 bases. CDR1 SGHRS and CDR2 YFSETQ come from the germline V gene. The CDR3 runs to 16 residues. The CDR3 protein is CASSLRGLAGVQTRYF. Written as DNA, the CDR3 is TGCGCCAGCAGCTTAAGAGGTCTAGCAGGAGTACAGACCCGGTACTTC.

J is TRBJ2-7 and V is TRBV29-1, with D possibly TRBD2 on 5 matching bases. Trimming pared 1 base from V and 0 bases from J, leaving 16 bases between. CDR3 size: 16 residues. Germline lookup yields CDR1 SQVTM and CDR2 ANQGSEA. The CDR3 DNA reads TGCAGCGTTGAAGGTCGAGGGATGGGCGCCTCCTACGAGCAGTACTTC. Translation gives CSVEGRGMGASYEQYF.

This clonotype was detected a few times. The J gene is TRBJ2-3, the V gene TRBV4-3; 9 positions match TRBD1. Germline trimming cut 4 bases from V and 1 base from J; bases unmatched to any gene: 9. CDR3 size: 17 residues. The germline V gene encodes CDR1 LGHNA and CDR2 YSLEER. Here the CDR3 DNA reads TGCGCCAGCAGCCGAACACAGGGGGCGCATGGCACAGATACGCAGTATTTT. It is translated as CASSRTQGAHGTDTQYF.

The CDR3 DNA is TGTGCCAGCAGTCGAGATGGCGGGAGGGCCTACAATGAGCAGTTCTTC. Translating it yields CASSRDGGRAYNEQFF. V is TRBV7-9 and J is TRBJ2-1, with TRBD2 matching 9 bases. This CDR3 is 16 amino acids long. Per germline, CDR1 SEHNR and CDR2 FQNEAQ (reference sequence). The J segment lost 2 bases and the V segment lost 6 bases, leaving 8 bases of the junction unmatched.

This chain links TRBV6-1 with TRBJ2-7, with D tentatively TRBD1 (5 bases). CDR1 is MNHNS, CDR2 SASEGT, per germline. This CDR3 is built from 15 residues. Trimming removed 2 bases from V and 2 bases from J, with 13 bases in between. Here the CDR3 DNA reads TGTGCCAGCAGTGAACAAGCCAGGGTACCCTACGAGCAGTACTTC. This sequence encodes CASSEQARVPYEQYF.

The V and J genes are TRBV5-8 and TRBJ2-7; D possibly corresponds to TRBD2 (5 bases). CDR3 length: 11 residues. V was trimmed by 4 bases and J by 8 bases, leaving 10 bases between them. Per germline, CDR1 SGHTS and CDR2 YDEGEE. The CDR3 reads CASSHSSKQYF. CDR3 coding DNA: TGTGCCAGCAGCCACTCTAGCAAGCAGTACTTC.

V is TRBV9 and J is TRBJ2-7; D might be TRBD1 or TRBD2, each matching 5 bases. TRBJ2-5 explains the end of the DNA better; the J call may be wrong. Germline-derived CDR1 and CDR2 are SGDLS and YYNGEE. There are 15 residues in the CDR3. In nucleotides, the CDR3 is TGTGCCAGCAGCGTCGGGGTGGGGCTTGAGGAGACCCAGTACTTC. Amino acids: CASSVGVGLEETQYF.